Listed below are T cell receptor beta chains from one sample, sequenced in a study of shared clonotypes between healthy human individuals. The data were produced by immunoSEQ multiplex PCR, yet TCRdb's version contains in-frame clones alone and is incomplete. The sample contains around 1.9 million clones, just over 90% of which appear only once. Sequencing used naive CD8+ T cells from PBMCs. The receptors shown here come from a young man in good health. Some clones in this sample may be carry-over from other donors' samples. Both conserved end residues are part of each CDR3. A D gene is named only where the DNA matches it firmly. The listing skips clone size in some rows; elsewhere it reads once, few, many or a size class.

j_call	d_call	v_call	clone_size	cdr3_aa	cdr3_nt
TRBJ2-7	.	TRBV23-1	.	CASSQSVTPGSPSYEQYF	TGCGCCAGCAGTCAATCGGTCACCCCGGGGAGCCCCTCCTACGAGCAGTACTTC
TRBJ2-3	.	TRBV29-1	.	CSVEDRGTSTDTQYF	TGCAGCGTTGAAGATCGAGGGACCAGCACAGATACGCAGTATTTT
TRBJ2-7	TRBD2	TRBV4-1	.	CASSQTRLAETYEQYF	TGCGCCAGCAGCCAGACCCGACTAGCGGAAACCTACGAGCAGTACTTC
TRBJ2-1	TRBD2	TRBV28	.	CASSTWTSGYNEQFF	TGTGCCAGCAGTACCTGGACTAGCGGATACAATGAGCAGTTCTTC
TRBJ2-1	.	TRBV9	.	CASSVGGSEQFF	TGTGCCAGCAGCGTAGGAGGGTCAGAGCAGTTCTTC
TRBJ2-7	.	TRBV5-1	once	CASSYLREQYF	TGCGCCAGCAGCTATCTCCGCGAGCAGTACTTC
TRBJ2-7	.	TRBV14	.	CASSALGTDLYEQYF	TGTGCCAGCAGTGCTTTAGGGACCGACCTTTACGAGCAGTACTTC
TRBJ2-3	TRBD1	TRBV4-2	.	CASSQQTGGLTDTQYF	TGTGCCAGCAGCCAGCAAACAGGGGGCTTAACAGATACGCAGTATTTT
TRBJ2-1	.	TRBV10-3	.	CAINPWGGRESQTYNEQFF	TGTGCCATCAACCCCTGGGGGGGGCGGGAGTCCCAAACTTACAATGAGCAGTTCTTC
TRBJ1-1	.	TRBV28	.	CASSPSRITEAFF	TGTGCCAGCAGTCCCTCTAGAATCACTGAAGCTTTCTTT
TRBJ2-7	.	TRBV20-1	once	CSAYTAYEQYF	TGCAGTGCTTACACAGCCTACGAGCAGTACTTC
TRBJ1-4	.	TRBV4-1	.	CASSQVFGGTNEKLFF	TGCGCCAGCAGCCAAGTTTTCGGGGGAACTAATGAAAAACTGTTTTTT
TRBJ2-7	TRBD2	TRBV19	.	CAVASGRNGEQYF	TGTGCCGTGGCTAGCGGGAGAAATGGCGAGCAGTACTTC
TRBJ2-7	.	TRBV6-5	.	CASRRDSFIEQYF	TGTGCCAGCAGGCGGGACAGTTTTATCGAGCAGTACTTC
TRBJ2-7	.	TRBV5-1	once	CASSGWGLDSYEQYF	TGCGCCAGCAGTGGATGGGGATTAGATTCTTACGAGCAGTACTTC
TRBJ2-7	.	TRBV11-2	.	CASSLALTHSPYEQYF	TGTGCCAGCAGCTTAGCCCTTACTCACTCACCCTACGAGCAGTACTTC
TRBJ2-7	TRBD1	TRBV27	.	CASGTGQTYEQYF	TGTGCCAGTGGGACAGGGCAGACCTACGAGCAGTACTTC
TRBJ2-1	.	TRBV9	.	CASSVLGNEQFF	TGTGCCAGCAGCGTATTAGGCAATGAGCAGTTCTTC
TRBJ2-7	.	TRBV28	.	CASSFGGPGNYEQYF	TGTGCCAGCAGTTTCGGGGGGCCGGGGAACTACGAGCAGTACTTC
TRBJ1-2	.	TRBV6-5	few	CASSYKGVGYTF	TGTGCCAGCAGTTACAAGGGGGTAGGCTACACCTTC
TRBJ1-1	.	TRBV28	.	CASSLWRGPMNTEAFF	TGTGCCAGCAGTTTATGGAGGGGCCCCATGAACACTGAAGCTTTCTTT
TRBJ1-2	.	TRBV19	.	CASSMSVNYGYTF	TGTGCCAGTAGTATGTCGGTTAACTATGGCTACACCTTC
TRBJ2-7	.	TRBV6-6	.	CASSYYRTSYEQYF	TGTGCCAGCAGTTACTACCGGACGTCCTACGAGCAGTACTTC
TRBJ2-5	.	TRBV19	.	CASSNLMQGFQETQYF	TGTGCCAGTAGTAATTTGATGCAGGGTTTCCAAGAGACCCAGTACTTC
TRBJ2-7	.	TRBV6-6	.	CASSYSQSAYEQYF	TGTGCCAGCAGTTACTCTCAGTCCGCCTACGAGCAGTACTTC
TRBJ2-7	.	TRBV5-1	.	CASSLGRGSYEQYF	TGCGCCAGCAGCTTGGGAAGGGGCTCCTACGAGCAGTACTTC
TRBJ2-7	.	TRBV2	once	CASSDPHLVAYEQYF	TGTGCCAGCAGTGACCCCCACCTAGTAGCCTACGAGCAGTACTTC
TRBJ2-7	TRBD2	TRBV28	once	CASSLPTSLSSYEQYF	TGTGCCAGCAGTTTGCCGACTAGCTTAAGCTCCTACGAGCAGTACTTC
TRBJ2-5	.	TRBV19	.	CATTTDQETQYF	TGTGCCACCACGACAGACCAAGAGACCCAGTACTTC
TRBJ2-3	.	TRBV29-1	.	CSVVGSGQTDTQYF	TGCAGCGTTGTCGGCAGCGGCCAGACAGATACGCAGTATTTT
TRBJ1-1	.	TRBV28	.	CASSFGVRNTEAFF	TGTGCCAGCAGTTTTGGTGTCAGAAACACTGAAGCTTTCTTT
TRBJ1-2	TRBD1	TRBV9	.	CASSGTQGAGYTF	TGTGCCAGCAGCGGCACGCAGGGGGCTGGCTACACCTTC
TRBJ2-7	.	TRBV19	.	CASKDVGALVNEQYF	TGTGCCAGTAAAGATGTTGGGGCTTTAGTTAACGAGCAGTACTTC
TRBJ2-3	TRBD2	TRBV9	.	CASSVWSTAGLDTQYF	TGTGCCAGCAGCGTATGGTCAACAGCGGGACTAGATACGCAGTATTTT
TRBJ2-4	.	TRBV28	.	CASSLLGIGTASKENIQYF	TGTGCCAGCAGTTTATTAGGTATTGGGACCGCGTCAAAGGAGAACATTCAGTACTTC
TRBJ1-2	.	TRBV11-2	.	CASSPGRMAQNYGYTF	TGTGCCAGCAGCCCCGGTCGCATGGCCCAAAACTATGGCTACACCTTC
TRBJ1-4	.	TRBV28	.	CASRNRPTNEKLFF	TGTGCCAGCAGAAACAGACCAACTAATGAAAAACTGTTTTTT
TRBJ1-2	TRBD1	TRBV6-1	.	CAATTQGKYGYTF	TGTGCCGCCACTACACAGGGGAAGTATGGCTACACCTTC
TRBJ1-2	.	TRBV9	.	CASSEGGSPYGYTF	TGTGCCAGCAGCGAAGGGGGATCCCCATATGGCTACACCTTC
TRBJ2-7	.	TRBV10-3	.	CAISESGRFPDEQYF	TGTGCCATCAGTGAGTCAGGGCGCTTCCCTGACGAGCAGTACTTC
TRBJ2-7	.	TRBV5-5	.	CASSWGLYYEQYF	TGTGCCAGCAGCTGGGGACTTTACTACGAGCAGTACTTC
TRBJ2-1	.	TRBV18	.	CASSPLRTWLDNEQFF	TGTGCCAGCTCACCACTCCGGACATGGCTTGACAATGAGCAGTTCTTC
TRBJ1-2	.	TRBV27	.	CASSLYDPRGEGYGYTF	TGTGCCAGCAGTTTATACGACCCGCGCGGGGAGGGCTATGGCTACACCTTC
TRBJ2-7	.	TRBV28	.	CASSLQGGYYEQYF	TGTGCCAGCAGTTTACAGGGGGGTTACTACGAGCAGTACTTC
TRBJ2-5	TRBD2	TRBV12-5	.	CASGHTSARVPHQETQYF	TGTGCTAGTGGCCATACTAGCGCCCGCGTCCCTCATCAAGAGACCCAGTACTTC
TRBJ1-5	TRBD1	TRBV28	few	CASSLSGTGRQPQHF	TGTGCCAGCAGTTTGTCCGGGACAGGGAGACAGCCCCAGCATTTT